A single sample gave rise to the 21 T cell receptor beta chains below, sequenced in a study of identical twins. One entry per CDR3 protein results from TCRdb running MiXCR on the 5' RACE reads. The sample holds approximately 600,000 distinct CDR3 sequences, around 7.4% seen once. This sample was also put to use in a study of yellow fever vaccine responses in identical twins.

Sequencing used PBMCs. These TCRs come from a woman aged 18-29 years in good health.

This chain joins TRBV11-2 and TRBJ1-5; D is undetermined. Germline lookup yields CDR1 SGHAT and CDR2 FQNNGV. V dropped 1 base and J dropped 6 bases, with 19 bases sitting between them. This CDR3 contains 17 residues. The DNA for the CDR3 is TGTGCCAGCAGCTTAGGCATGGACCCGACAATAGGTCAGCCCCAGCATTTT. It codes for CASSLGMDPTIGQPQHF.

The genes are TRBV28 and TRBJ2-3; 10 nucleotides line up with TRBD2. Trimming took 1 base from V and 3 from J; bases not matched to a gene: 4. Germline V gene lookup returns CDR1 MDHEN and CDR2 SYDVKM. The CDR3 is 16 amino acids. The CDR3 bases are TGTGCCAGCAGTTTATCCCTAGCGGGAGAGACAGATACGCAGTATTTT. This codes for CASSLSLAGETDTQYF.

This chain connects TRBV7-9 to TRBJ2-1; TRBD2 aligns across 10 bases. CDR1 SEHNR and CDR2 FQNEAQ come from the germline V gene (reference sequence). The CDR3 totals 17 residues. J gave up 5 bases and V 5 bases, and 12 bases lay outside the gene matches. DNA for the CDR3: TGTGCCAGCAGCCAAGGCTCCTGGACTAGCGGTCACAATGAGCAGTTCTTC. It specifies CASSQGSWTSGHNEQFF.

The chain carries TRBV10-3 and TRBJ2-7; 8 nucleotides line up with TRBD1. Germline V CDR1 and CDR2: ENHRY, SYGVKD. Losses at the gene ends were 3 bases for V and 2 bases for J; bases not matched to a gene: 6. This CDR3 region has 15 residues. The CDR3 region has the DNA TGTGCCATCAGTGACTCTGGACAGGGTCCCTACGAGCAGTACTTC. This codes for CAISDSGQGPYEQYF.

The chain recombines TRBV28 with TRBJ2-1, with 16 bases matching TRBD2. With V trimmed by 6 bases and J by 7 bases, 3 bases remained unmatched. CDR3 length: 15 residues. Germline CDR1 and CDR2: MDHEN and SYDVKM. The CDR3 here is CASSGGLAGGNEQFF. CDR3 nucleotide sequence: TGTGCCAGCAGCGGGGGACTAGCGGGGGGGAATGAGCAGTTCTTC. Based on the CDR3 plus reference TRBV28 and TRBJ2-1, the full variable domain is DVKVTQSSRYLVKRTGEKVFLECVQDMDHENMFWYRQDPGLGLRLIYFSYDVKMKEKGDIPEGYSVSREKKERFSLILESASTNQTSMYLCASSGGLAGGNEQFFGPGTRLTVL.

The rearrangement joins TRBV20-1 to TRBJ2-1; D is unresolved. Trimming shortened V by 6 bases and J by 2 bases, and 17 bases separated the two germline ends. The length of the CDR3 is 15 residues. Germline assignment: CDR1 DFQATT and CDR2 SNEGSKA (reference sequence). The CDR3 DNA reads TGCAGTGCGCCCGTGGTTCTGTCCCCCTACAATGAGCAGTTCTTC. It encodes CSAPVVLSPYNEQFF.

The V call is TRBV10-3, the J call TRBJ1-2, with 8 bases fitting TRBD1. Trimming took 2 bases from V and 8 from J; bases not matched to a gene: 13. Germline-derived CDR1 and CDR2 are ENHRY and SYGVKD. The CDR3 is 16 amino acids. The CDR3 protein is CAISEAGGASSAGYTF. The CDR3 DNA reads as TGTGCCATCAGTGAGGCAGGGGGCGCCTCTTCTGCCGGCTACACCTTC.

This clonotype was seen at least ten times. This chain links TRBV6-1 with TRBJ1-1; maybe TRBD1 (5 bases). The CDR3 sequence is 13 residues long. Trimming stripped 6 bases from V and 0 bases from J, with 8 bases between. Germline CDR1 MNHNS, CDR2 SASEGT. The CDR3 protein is CASRGGVNTEAFF. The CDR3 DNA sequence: TGTGCCAGCAGGGGGGGTGTGAACACTGAAGCTTTCTTT.

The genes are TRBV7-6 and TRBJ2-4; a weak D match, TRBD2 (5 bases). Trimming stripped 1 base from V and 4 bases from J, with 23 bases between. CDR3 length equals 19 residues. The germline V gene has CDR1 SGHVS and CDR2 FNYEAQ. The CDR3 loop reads CASSLEGPSFFSRKNIQYF. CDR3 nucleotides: TGTGCCAGCAGCTTAGAGGGTCCTAGCTTTTTCTCCCGAAAAAACATTCAGTACTTC.

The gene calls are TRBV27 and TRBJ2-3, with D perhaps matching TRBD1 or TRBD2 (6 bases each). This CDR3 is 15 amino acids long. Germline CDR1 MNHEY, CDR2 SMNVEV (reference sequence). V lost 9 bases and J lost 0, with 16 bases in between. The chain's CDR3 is CASPTWGASTDTQYF. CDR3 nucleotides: TGTGCCAGTCCAACGTGGGGGGCTAGCACAGATACGCAGTATTTT.

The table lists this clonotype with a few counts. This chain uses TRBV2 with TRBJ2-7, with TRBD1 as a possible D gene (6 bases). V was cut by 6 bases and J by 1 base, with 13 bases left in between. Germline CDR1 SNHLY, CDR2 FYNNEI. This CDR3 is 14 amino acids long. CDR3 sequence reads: CASSPDSRSYEQYF. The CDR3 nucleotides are TGTGCCAGCAGCCCGGACAGCCGTTCCTACGAGCAGTACTTC.

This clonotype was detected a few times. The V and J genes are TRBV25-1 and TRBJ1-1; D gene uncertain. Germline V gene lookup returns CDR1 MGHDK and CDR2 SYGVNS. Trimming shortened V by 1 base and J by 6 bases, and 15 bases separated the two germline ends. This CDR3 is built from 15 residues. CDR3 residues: CASSEWYGERAEAFF. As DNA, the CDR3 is TGTGCCAGCAGTGAATGGTATGGTGAACGCGCTGAAGCTTTCTTT.

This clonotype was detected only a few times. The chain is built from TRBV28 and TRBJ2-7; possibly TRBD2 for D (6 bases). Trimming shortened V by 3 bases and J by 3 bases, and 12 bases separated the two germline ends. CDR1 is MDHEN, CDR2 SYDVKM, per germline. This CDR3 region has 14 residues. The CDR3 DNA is TGTGCCAGCAGTTTTTTTGTGGGAGGCTACGAGCAGTACTTC. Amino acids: CASSFFVGGYEQYF.

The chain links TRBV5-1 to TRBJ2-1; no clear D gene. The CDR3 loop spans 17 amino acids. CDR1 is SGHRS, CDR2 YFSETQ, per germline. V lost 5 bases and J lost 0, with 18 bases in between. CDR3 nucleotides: TGCGCCAGCAGGAATTGGCTGGTCGGAAGCTCCTACAATGAGCAGTTCTTC. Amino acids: CASRNWLVGSSYNEQFF.

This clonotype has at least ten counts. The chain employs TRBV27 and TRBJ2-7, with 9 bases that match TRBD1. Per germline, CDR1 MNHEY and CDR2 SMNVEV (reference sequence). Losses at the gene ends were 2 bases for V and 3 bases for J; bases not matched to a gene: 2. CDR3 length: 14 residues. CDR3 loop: CASSLRDRDYEQYF. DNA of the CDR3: TGTGCCAGCAGTTTACGGGACAGGGACTACGAGCAGTACTTC.

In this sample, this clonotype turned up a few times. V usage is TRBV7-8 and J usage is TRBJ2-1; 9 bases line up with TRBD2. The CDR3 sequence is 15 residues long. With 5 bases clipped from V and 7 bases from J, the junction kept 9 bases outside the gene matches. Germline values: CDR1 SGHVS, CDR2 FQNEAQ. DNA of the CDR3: TGTGCCAGCAGCCCCCTGGCGGGAGGGCTGAATGAGCAGTTCTTC. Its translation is CASSPLAGGLNEQFF.

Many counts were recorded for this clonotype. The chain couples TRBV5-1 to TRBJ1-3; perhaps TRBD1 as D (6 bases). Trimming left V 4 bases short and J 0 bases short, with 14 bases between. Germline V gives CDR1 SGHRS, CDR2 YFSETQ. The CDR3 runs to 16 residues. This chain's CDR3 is CASSRDRQDSGNTIYF. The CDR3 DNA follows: TGCGCCAGCAGCCGGGACCGACAGGACTCTGGAAACACCATATATTTT. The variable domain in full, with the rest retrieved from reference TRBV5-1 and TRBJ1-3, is KAGVTQTPRYLIKTRGQQVTLSCSPISGHRSVSWYQQTPGQGLQFLFEYFSETQRNKGNFPGRFSGRQFSNSRSEMNVSTLELGDSALYLCASSRDRQDSGNTIYFGEGSWLTVV.

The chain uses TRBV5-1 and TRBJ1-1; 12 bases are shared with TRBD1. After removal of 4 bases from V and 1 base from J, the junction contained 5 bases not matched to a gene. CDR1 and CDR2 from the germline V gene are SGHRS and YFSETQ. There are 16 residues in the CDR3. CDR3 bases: TGCGCCAGCAGCCAGGGACAGGGGGCCCCGAACACTGAAGCTTTCTTT. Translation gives CASSQGQGAPNTEAFF.

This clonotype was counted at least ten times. CDR3: CASSRSDSTDTQYF. The CDR3 DNA is TGTGCCAGCAGTCGTTCGGACAGCACAGATACGCAGTATTTT. The rearrangement uses TRBV12-3 or TRBV12-4 and TRBJ2-3; D remains ambiguous. Trimming pared 5 bases from V and 0 bases from J, leaving 9 bases between. The CDR3 is 14 residues long.

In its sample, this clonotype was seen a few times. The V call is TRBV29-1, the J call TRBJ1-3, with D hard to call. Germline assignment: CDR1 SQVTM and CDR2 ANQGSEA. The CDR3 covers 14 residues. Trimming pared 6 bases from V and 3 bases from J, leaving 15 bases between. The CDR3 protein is CSVAMGTFGNTIYF. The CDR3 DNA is TGCAGCGTCGCCATGGGCACCTTTGGAAACACCATATATTTT.

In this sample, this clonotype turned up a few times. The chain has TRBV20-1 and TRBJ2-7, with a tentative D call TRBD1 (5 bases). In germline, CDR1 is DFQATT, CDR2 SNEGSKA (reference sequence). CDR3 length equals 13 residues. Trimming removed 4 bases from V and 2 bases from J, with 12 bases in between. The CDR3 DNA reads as TGCAGTGCTACTAAGACAGAGACCTACGAGCAGTACGTC. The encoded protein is CSATKTETYEQYV.